Given below is one T cell receptor (beta chain) in context. Its cognate antigen is unknown. CDR1 is DFQATT and CDR2 is SNEGSKA in the germline V gene (reference sequence). CDR3 size: 11 residues. The V gene lost 3 bases and the J gene lost 5 bases, with 7 bases spanning the gap. The entry originates in a study of cytomegalovirus exposure and HLA in healthy donors. General study points: Researchers catalogued about 160 TCR beta chains as cytomegalovirus-associated. For cytomegalovirus status, the classifier reportedly gave diagnoses with high specificity and sensitivity. Later genetic work tied a missense DCLRE1C variant to beta-chain V and J trimming.

The PCR employed 60 Vbeta primers together with 13 Jbeta primers. Generated by immunoSEQ multiplex PCR, the TCRdb table keeps only in-frame clones and is missing some. Among 40,000 or so clones listed, 75% to 90% were seen once. The TCR originated in a woman between 40 and 50 years old in good health and CMV-seropositive. The chain recombines TRBV20-1 with TRBJ1-1; tentative D call: TRBD1 (5 bases). Sequencing was carried out using PBMCs. CDR3 in amino acids: CSARGGTEAFF. DNA of the CDR3: TGCAGTGCTAGGGGGGGGACTGAAGCTTTCTTT.